This TCR beta chain was documented in a study of blood T cell repertoires in COVID-19. The wider study: Spain, Italy and the United States supplied samples that represented acute and convalescent COVID-19. Sources were T cells, B-cell-depleted T cells, or PBMCs; the material itself was cDNA or gDNA.

Germline trimming cut 6 bases from V and 5 bases from J; bases unmatched to any gene: 5. CDR3 length equals 14 residues. Germline CDR1 is SNHLY and CDR2 is FYNNEI. Followed longitudinally, the Seattle patients had been enrolled during active infection. In the authors' workflow: How many nucleated cells were present was estimated from reference gene primer amplification. Profiled with immunoSEQ multiplex PCR; TCRdb holds only in-frame clones, not every one. That table is the source of V, J and clone size, and D and trimming were worked out from the DNA. Of roughly 320,000 clones listed, 85% to 90% are singletons.

Sequenced sample: peripheral blood. The receptor comes from a woman in her fifties or sixties with COVID-19, enrolled during active disease. The chain combines TRBV2 with TRBJ2-3, with 10 bases lining up with TRBD1. CDR3 sequence reads: CASSPDRGLDTQYF. Written as DNA, the CDR3 is TGTGCCAGCAGCCCTGACAGGGGGCTAGATACGCAGTATTTT.